Presented here are 28 T cell receptor beta chains from one specimen sequenced in a study of regulatory T cells in long-lasting Graves disease. Documented time point: persistent/refractory GD, antithyroid drugs over 5 years with positive TRAb. RNA isolated from PBMCs was used to make the TCR library. Investigators prepared the TCR beta libraries by applying iRepertoire HTBI primers and Arm-PCR of CDR3 regions. MiXCR was run by TCRdb on the multiplex PCR reads, yielding one entry per CDR3 protein. The sample records roughly 450,000 distinct CDR3 sequences, 20% to 25% being singletons. The source was peripheral blood mononuclear cells (PBMCs), collected when the disease was refractory, from a patient treated with antithyroid drugs. These receptors all come from a female donor with Graves disease.

This rearrangement joins TRBV27 to TRBJ2-7, with D possibly matching TRBD1 (6 bases). Trimming took off 7 bases at V and 2 bases at J, with 27 bases between the two ends. This CDR3 region has 18 residues. Germline V CDR1 and CDR2: MNHEY, SMNVEV (reference sequence). CDR3 in amino acids: CASTTSYGTTQRTYEQYF. CDR3 nucleotide sequence: TGTGCCAGCACGACCTCGTATGGGACAACCCAGAGGACCTACGAGCAGTACTTC.

The chain carries TRBV29-1 and TRBJ1-1; D is unresolved. There are 10 residues in the CDR3. Looked up from germline, CDR1 is SQVTM and CDR2 is ANQGSEA. V dropped 0 bases and J dropped 8 bases, with 4 bases sitting between them. For the CDR3, the DNA is TGCAGCGTTGAAGAACAGGAAGCTTTCTTT. It codes for CSVEEQEAFF.

This clonotype was picked up a small number of times. This rearrangement joins TRBV6-2 or TRBV6-3 to TRBJ1-4; no clear D. V was shortened by 6 bases and J by 0 bases, with 20 bases between the two germline ends. This CDR3 comprises 18 residues. Germline lookup yields CDR1 MNHEY and CDR2 SVGEGT. CDR3 sequence: CASRSFLGRTATNEKLFF. CDR3 DNA: TGTGCCAGCAGGTCTTTCCTTGGCAGGACTGCAACTAATGAAAAACTGTTTTTT.

This clonotype was counted only a few times. The chain carries TRBV19 and TRBJ1-5, with D unclear. V was clipped by 7 bases and J by 1 base, with 8 bases between them. The CDR3 consists of 13 residues. Germline V gives CDR1 LNHDA, CDR2 SQIVND (reference sequence). This CDR3 is CASNRGSNQPQHF. Here the CDR3 DNA reads TGTGCCAGTAACCGGGGAAGCAATCAGCCCCAGCATTTT.

On this clonotype: A much more abundant neighbour one base away suggests this may be a read error. The V and J genes are TRBV19 and TRBJ1-1; D gene ambiguous. Germline CDR1 is LNHDA and CDR2 is SQIVND (reference sequence). CDR3 length equals 15 residues. V was trimmed by 2 bases and J by 5 bases, leaving 15 bases between them. This chain's CDR3 is CASSISGRSWTEAFF. DNA for the CDR3: TGTGCCAGTAGTATATCGGGGAGGAGTTGGACTGAAGCTTTCTTT.

The V and J genes are TRBV13 and TRBJ2-5; D remains ambiguous. The V gene's germline CDR1 is PRHDT and CDR2 FYEKMQ (reference sequence). The V end was cut by 5 bases, the J end by 1 base, with 11 bases between. The CDR3 sequence is 14 residues long. The CDR3 region has the DNA TGTGCCAGCAGCAGACACGGAGCCCAAGAGACCCAGTACTTC. Protein product: CASSRHGAQETQYF.

This clonotype was recorded at least ten times. In nucleotides, the CDR3 is TGTGCCAGCACCGTGGGGCGTGGGGAGCTGTTTTTT. As protein: CASTVGRGELFF. This chain connects TRBV11-2 to TRBJ2-2, with a weak D call TRBD1 (5 bases). Germline CDR1 reads SGHAT; CDR2 reads FQNNGV. The CDR3 spans 12 residues. V gave up 7 bases and J gave up 8 bases, with 11 bases separating them.

The V and J genes are TRBV28 and TRBJ1-5, with a tentative D call TRBD1 (5 bases). V was pared by 3 bases and J by 9 bases, with 12 bases between. CDR3 length: 13 amino acids. Germline V CDR1 and CDR2: MDHEN, SYDVKM. The CDR3 sequence is CASSFRGVSPQHF. The CDR3 DNA sequence: TGTGCCAGCAGTTTTAGGGGCGTCTCGCCCCAGCATTTT.

The chain links TRBV28 to TRBJ1-3; no clear D gene. The V end was cut by 3 bases, the J end by 2 bases, with 29 bases between. This CDR3 comprises 21 residues. CDR1 and CDR2 (germline): MDHEN, SYDVKM. The CDR3 region is CASSFHEEWRSLSRTGNTIYF. The DNA of the CDR3 is TGTGCCAGCAGTTTTCATGAGGAGTGGAGGTCCCTATCGCGGACTGGAAACACCATATATTTT.

This clonotype occurred many times. J is TRBJ1-5 and V is TRBV7-9; D perhaps matches TRBD1 (6 bases). The CDR3 length is 15 residues. Deletions cut 0 bases from V and 5 bases from J, with 11 bases between. The germline V gene has CDR1 SEHNR and CDR2 FQNEAQ (reference sequence). Here the CDR3 reads CASSLAVSGDQPQHF. The CDR3 region has the DNA TGTGCCAGCAGCTTAGCGGTGTCAGGGGATCAGCCCCAGCATTTT.

Only a few counts were recorded for this clonotype. The chain uses TRBV7-8 and TRBJ2-6; no definite D call. Trimming took off 5 bases at V and 0 bases at J, with 8 bases between the two ends. Per the germline V gene, CDR1 is SGHVS and CDR2 is FQNEAQ. This CDR3 contains 15 residues. In nucleotides, the CDR3 is TGTGCCAGCAGCGGCGTTGACTCTGGGGCCAACGTCCTGACTTTC. Translation gives CASSGVDSGANVLTF.

The chain uses TRBV29-1 and TRBJ2-7; no clear D gene. V was trimmed by 4 bases and J by 0 bases, leaving 7 bases between them. Looked up from germline, CDR1 is SQVTM and CDR2 is ANQGSEA. The CDR3 is 12 amino acids. The DNA of the CDR3 is TGCAGCGTTGCTACCCACTCCTACGAGCAGTACTTC. Translating gives CSVATHSYEQYF.

Only a few counts were recorded for this clonotype. The V gene is TRBV6-1, the J gene TRBJ2-4; a possible D gene is TRBD1 (6 bases). This CDR3 region has 14 residues. Trimming removed 2 bases from V and 10 bases from J, with 15 bases in between. Germline V CDR1 and CDR2: MNHNS, SASEGT. CDR3 in amino acids: CASSEISRGWIQYF. Here the CDR3 DNA reads TGTGCCAGCAGTGAAATTTCCAGGGGATGGATTCAGTACTTC.

The table lists this clonotype with a few counts. The chain uses TRBV5-1 and TRBJ1-6, with TRBD1 identical over 10 bases. The J segment lost 5 bases and the V segment lost 8 bases, leaving 10 bases of the junction unmatched. Germline CDR1 and CDR2: SGHRS and YFSETQ. This CDR3 comprises 16 residues. The CDR3 DNA reads as TGCGCCAGTGCCCCGGGGACAGGGGCAAATAATTCACCCCTCCACTTT. This codes for CASAPGTGANNSPLHF. Together with reference TRBV5-1 and TRBJ1-6, the CDR3 gives the full variable domain: KAGVTQTPRYLIKTRGQQVTLSCSPISGHRSVSWYQQTPGQGLQFLFEYFSETQRNKGNFPGRFSGRQFSNSRSEMNVSTLELGDSALYLCASAPGTGANNSPLHFGNGTRLTVT.

J is TRBJ1-1 and V is TRBV4-1; D uncertain. Germline-derived CDR1 and CDR2 are MGHRA and YSYEKL. With 4 bases removed from V and 5 bases from J, the gap between germline ends came to 14 bases. This CDR3 is 14 amino acids long. This CDR3 is CASSLTSIGTEAFF. The CDR3 DNA is TGCGCCAGCAGCCTGACCTCTATCGGGACTGAAGCTTTCTTT.

This clonotype was counted a few times. The chain links TRBV28 to TRBJ2-3; TRBD2 agrees at 7 bases. CDR1 is MDHEN and CDR2 is SYDVKM in the germline V gene. This CDR3 spans 21 amino acids. J lost 1 base, V lost 4 bases, and 23 bases had no gene match. The CDR3 sequence: CASSSLAEAKPLQSRTDTQYF. Written as DNA, the CDR3 is TGTGCCAGCAGTTCCCTAGCGGAAGCAAAGCCCCTTCAGAGCCGCACAGATACGCAGTATTTT.

The genes are TRBV5-1 and TRBJ2-2, with D possibly called TRBD1 or TRBD2 (5 bases each). The germline gives CDR1 SGHRS, CDR2 YFSETQ. V gave up 3 bases and J gave up 3 bases, with 15 bases separating them. The CDR3 loop spans 16 amino acids. The CDR3 DNA reads TGCGCCAGCAGCTGGCTGGGTAGGGGAGACACCGGGGAGCTGTTTTTT. Translating it yields CASSWLGRGDTGELFF.

J is TRBJ2-7 and V is TRBV5-1; 7 bases match TRBD2. The CDR3 is made up of 13 amino acids. Germline V gene sequence: CDR1 SGHRS, CDR2 YFSETQ. V was clipped by 1 base and J by 5 bases; unmatched bases: 3. CDR3 loop: CASSLRDYDEQYF. The CDR3 nucleotides read TGCGCCAGCAGCTTGAGGGACTACGACGAGCAGTACTTC.

The J gene is TRBJ2-5, the V gene TRBV6-1, with D maybe TRBD2 (6 bases). The J call may be faulty, since TRBJ2-1 better matches the DNA end. Germline V gene lookup returns CDR1 MNHNS and CDR2 SASEGT. The CDR3 length is 15 residues. CDR3 coding DNA: TGTGCCAGCAGTCTGTCGGTAGCGGAGTACAATGAGCAGTTCTTC. The encoded protein is CASSLSVAEYNEQFF.

This clonotype showed up just a few times. This chain joins TRBV28 and TRBJ2-7; D not certain. This CDR3 comprises 11 residues. Trimming cost V 6 bases and J 3 bases, with 6 bases left between them. Germline CDR1 is MDHEN and CDR2 is SYDVKM. The chain's CDR3 is CASRLNYEQYF. CDR3 nucleotides: TGTGCCAGCAGACTGAACTACGAGCAGTACTTC.

This chain joins TRBV2 and TRBJ2-6; TRBD1 aligns across 9 bases. J lost 4 bases, V lost 10 bases, and 11 bases had no gene match. There are 16 residues in the CDR3. From germline, CDR1 is SNHLY and CDR2 FYNNEI. The DNA for the CDR3 is TGTGCCAAGAAACCGGGACAGGGATCCGGGGCCAACGTCCTGACTTTC. This translates into CAKKPGQGSGANVLTF.

This clonotype was observed a few times. The CDR3 spells CSARVVAEKLFF. Written as DNA, the CDR3 is TGCAGTGCTAGAGTTGTCGCCGAAAAACTGTTTTTT. This chain uses TRBV20-1 with TRBJ1-4; D remains ambiguous. The germline V gene has CDR1 DFQATT and CDR2 SNEGSKA (reference sequence). V was pared by 1 base and J by 8 bases, with 8 bases between. The CDR3 totals 12 residues.

This clonotype was counted a few times. The gene calls are TRBV19 and TRBJ2-7; possible D gene TRBD1, 6 bases. Germline V gene lookup returns CDR1 LNHDA and CDR2 SQIVND (reference sequence). There are 14 residues in the CDR3. V dropped 6 bases and J dropped 7 bases, with 19 bases sitting between them. CDR3 nucleotide sequence: TGTGCCAGTAGCAAAGGGGGTCTCCGGGGTGAGCAGTACTTC. Protein product: CASSKGGLRGEQYF. Full variable domain (outside the CDR3, taken from reference TRBV19 and TRBJ2-7): DGGITQSPKYLFRKEGQNVTLSCEQNLNHDAMYWYRQDPGQGLRLIYYSQIVNDFQKGDIAEGYSVSREKKESFPLTVTSAQKNPTAFYLCASSKGGLRGEQYFGPGTRLTVT.

This clonotype was detected ten times or more. The chain recombines TRBV3-1 with TRBJ1-2, with unresolved D. The ends were cut back, 0 bases at V and 6 bases at J, with 11 bases in the middle. Germline CDR1 LGHDT, CDR2 YNNKEL (reference sequence). The CDR3 has 14 amino acids. The DNA for the CDR3 is TGTGCCAGCAGCCAAGATTTTGGGTATGATGGCTACACCTTC. It encodes CASSQDFGYDGYTF.

The chain links TRBV27 to TRBJ2-3; TRBD2 matches 7 bases. From germline, CDR1 is MNHEY and CDR2 SMNVEV (reference sequence). Losses at the gene ends were 3 bases for V and 6 bases for J; bases not matched to a gene: 6. This CDR3 comprises 14 residues. CDR3 loop: CASSLAGVPDTQYF. The CDR3 bases are TGTGCCAGCAGTTTGGCGGGAGTCCCGGATACGCAGTATTTT.

The genes are TRBV27 and TRBJ1-1; D call uncertain. V was pared by 4 bases and J by 3 bases, with 9 bases between. Germline-derived CDR1 and CDR2 are MNHEY and SMNVEV (reference sequence). This CDR3 comprises 13 residues. This CDR3 is CASSYKAYTEAFF. The DNA for the CDR3 is TGTGCCAGCAGTTACAAGGCATACACTGAAGCTTTCTTT.

This clonotype occurred a few times. The rearrangement uses TRBV14 and TRBJ2-2; tentative D call: TRBD2 (5 bases). Trimming stripped 0 bases from V and 15 bases from J, with 14 bases between. The CDR3 covers 13 residues. Germline CDR1 SGHDN, CDR2 FVKESK. For the CDR3, the DNA is TGTGCCAGCAGCCAAGATCGGTCGGGGATGGTGTTTTTT. Amino acid sequence: CASSQDRSGMVFF.

The rearrangement uses TRBV20-1 and TRBJ2-3; 7 bases are shared with TRBD2. The CDR3 has 13 residues. Germline trimming cut 4 bases from V and 6 bases from J; bases unmatched to any gene: 7. CDR1 DFQATT and CDR2 SNEGSKA come from the germline V gene (reference sequence). CDR3 residues: CSATERGLDTQYF. CDR3 nucleotide sequence: TGCAGTGCTACGGAGCGGGGACTGGATACGCAGTATTTT.